This T cell receptor (beta chain) was obtained from a study of blood T cell repertoires in COVID-19. Study-level information: Sites across the United States, Italy and Spain contributed samples from acute and convalescent COVID-19. Sources were T cells, B-cell-depleted T cells, or PBMCs; the material itself was cDNA or gDNA.

Those enrolled in Seattle joined during active infection and were followed longitudinally afterward. Per the original data handling: Amplification from reference gene primers served as the basis for estimated nucleated cell counts. TCRdb's table, derived via immunoSEQ multiplex PCR, lists solely in-frame clones and lacks some. That table is the source of V, J and clone size, and D and trimming were worked out from the DNA. Of approximately 500,000 clones listed, roughly 89% are singletons. Per germline, CDR1 LNHDA and CDR2 SQIVND (reference sequence). There are 18 residues in the CDR3. Deletions cut 3 bases from V and 0 bases from J, with 18 bases between.

Sequencing used peripheral blood. The chain carries TRBV19 and TRBJ1-5; D gene uncertain. The source of this sequence is a woman between 50 and 59 years old with COVID-19, enrolled during active disease. The chain's CDR3 is CASSIRYLSGDSNQPQHF. CDR3 bases: TGTGCCAGTAGTATTAGGTATCTGTCAGGCGATAGCAATCAGCCCCAGCATTTT.